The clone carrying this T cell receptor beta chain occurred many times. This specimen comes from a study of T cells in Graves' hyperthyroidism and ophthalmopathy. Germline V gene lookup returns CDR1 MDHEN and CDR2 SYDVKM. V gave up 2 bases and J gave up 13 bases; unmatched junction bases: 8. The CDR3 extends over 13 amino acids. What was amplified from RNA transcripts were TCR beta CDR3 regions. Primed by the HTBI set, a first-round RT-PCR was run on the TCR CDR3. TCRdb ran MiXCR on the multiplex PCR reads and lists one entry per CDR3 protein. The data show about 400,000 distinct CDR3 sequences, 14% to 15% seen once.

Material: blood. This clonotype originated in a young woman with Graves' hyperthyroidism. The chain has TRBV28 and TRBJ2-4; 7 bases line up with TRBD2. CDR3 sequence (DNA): TGTGCCAGCAGTTTAGCGGGAGAAAAGGGACAGTACTTC. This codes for CASSLAGEKGQYF.